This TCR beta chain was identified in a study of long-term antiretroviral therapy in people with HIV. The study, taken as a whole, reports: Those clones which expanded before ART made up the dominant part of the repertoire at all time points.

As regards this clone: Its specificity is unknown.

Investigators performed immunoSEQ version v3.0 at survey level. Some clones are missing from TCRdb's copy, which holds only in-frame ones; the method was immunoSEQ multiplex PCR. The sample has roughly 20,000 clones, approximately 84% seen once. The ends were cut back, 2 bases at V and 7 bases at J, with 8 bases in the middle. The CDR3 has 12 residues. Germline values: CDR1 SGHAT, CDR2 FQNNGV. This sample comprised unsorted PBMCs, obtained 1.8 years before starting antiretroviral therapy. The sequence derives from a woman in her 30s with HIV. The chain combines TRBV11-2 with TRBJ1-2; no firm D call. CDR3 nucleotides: TGTGCCAGCAGCTTAAATACGGGTGGCTACACCTTC. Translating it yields CASSLNTGGYTF.